Listed below are T cell receptor beta chains from one sample, sequenced in a study of T cell responses to AZD1222 COVID-19 vaccine. Clones were read by immunoSEQ multiplex PCR, and TCRdb kept only the in-frame ones, dropping some. The table lists about 150,000 clones, more than 75% of them singletons. Specimen: peripheral blood, collected 28 days after the second AZD1222 dose. The receptor source for this set is an adult who received the AZD1222 COVID-19 vaccine. Each CDR3 is given with its conserved first and last residue. Fields, in order: J gene, V gene, D gene, clone size, CDR3 protein, CDR3 DNA. The D gene is left open where the match is weak. Expanded clones are given a class, and other clones once, few, many or no size at all.

>TRBJ2-6|TRBV9|NA|NA
CASSVGAPSAGANVLTF
TGTGCCAGCAGCGTAGGGGCCCCTAGCGCTGGGGCCAACGTCCTGACTTTC
>TRBJ2-3|TRBV9|TRBD2|NA
CASSVTSGDLWDTQYF
TGTGCCAGCAGCGTGACTAGCGGGGATTTATGGGATACGCAGTATTTT
>TRBJ2-7|TRBV27|NA|NA
CASSLSGLREQYF
TGTGCCAGCAGTTTATCTGGGTTGCGCGAGCAGTACTTC
>TRBJ1-6|TRBV5-1|NA|NA
CASRDNSPLHF
TGCGCCAGCAGGGACAATTCACCCCTCCACTTT
>TRBJ2-7|TRBV27|TRBD2|few
CASSLLAGEIPYEQYF
TGTGCCAGCAGTTTATTAGCGGGAGAGATTCCCTACGAGCAGTACTTC
>TRBJ1-1|TRBV27|TRBD1|NA
CASNTGTGLRRTEAFF
TGTGCCAGCAATACCGGGACAGGGCTCCGGAGGACTGAAGCTTTCTTT
>TRBJ1-1|TRBV2|TRBD1|NA
CASGRTGTNTEAFF
TGTGCCAGCGGGAGGACAGGGACGAACACTGAAGCTTTCTTT
>TRBJ1-2|TRBV28|TRBD1|NA
CAGQGAEGLNYGYTF
TGTGCCGGTCAGGGGGCAGAAGGATTGAACTATGGCTACACCTTC
>TRBJ1-3|TRBV28|NA|few
CASSLTPMWGSGNTIYF
TGTGCCAGCAGTTTAACGCCGATGTGGGGATCTGGAAACACCATATATTTT
>TRBJ1-2|TRBV28|NA|NA
CASYANYGYTF
TGTGCCAGCTACGCTAACTATGGCTACACCTTC
>TRBJ2-1|TRBV9|TRBD2|NA
CASSVVGSGSYNEQFF
TGTGCCAGCAGCGTAGTTGGTAGCGGGTCCTACAATGAGCAGTTCTTC
>TRBJ1-4|TRBV28|TRBD1|NA
CASSRQGPNEKLFF
TGTGCCAGCAGCCGACAGGGGCCTAATGAAAAACTGTTTTTT
>TRBJ2-5|TRBV5-5|TRBD1|NA
CASSLAGQGDQETQYF
TGTGCCAGCAGCTTGGCGGGACAGGGCGACCAAGAGACCCAGTACTTC
>TRBJ1-5|TRBV3-1/TRBV3-2|TRBD1|NA
CASSHSAGGGQPQHF
TGTGCCAGCAGCCATTCGGCAGGGGGGGGTCAGCCCCAGCATTTT
>TRBJ2-2|TRBV7-9|NA|NA
CASSSSPEGTGELFF
TGTGCCAGCAGCTCAAGTCCCGAAGGCACCGGGGAGCTGTTTTTT
>TRBJ2-1|TRBV19|NA|NA
CASSIDPRGQPYNEQFF
TGTGCCAGTAGTATAGATCCCAGGGGTCAGCCCTACAATGAGCAGTTCTTC
>TRBJ2-4|TRBV12-3/TRBV12-4|TRBD2|NA
CASRPSYGGAYF
TGTGCCAGCAGGCCGTCCTACGGGGGGGCGTACTTC
>TRBJ1-1|TRBV6-5|NA|NA
CASKRGINTEAFF
TGTGCCAGCAAAAGGGGGATCAACACTGAAGCTTTCTTT
>TRBJ2-1|TRBV7-2|TRBD2|NA
CASSSGLAGVTEQFF
TGTGCCAGCAGCTCGGGACTAGCGGGAGTTACTGAGCAGTTCTTC
>TRBJ1-5|TRBV6-5|TRBD1|NA
CASSSGQGGNQPQHF
TGTGCCAGCAGTAGCGGACAGGGCGGCAATCAGCCCCAGCATTTT
>TRBJ2-4|TRBV6-4|NA|NA
CASSVLDRENIQYF
TGTGCCAGCAGTGTCTTAGATAGAGAAAACATTCAGTACTTC
>TRBJ2-3|TRBV18|NA|NA
CASSPPTDTQYF
TGTGCCAGCTCACCACCAACAGATACGCAGTATTTT
>TRBJ1-1|TRBV5-4|NA|NA
CASSFEGWGDAFF
TGTGCCAGCAGCTTCGAGGGTTGGGGGGATGCTTTCTTT
>TRBJ1-2|TRBV28|TRBD1|few
CASSTGQTYGYTF
TGTGCCAGCAGTACGGGACAGACCTATGGCTACACCTTC
>TRBJ2-1|TRBV27|TRBD2|NA
CASSLGDGTSGRHRRAYNEQFF
TGTGCCAGCAGTTTAGGGGACGGGACTAGCGGGAGGCACCGACGGGCCTACAATGAGCAGTTCTTC
>TRBJ2-1|TRBV7-9|TRBD1|NA
CASSSGQGGYNEQFF
TGTGCCAGCAGCTCAGGACAGGGGGGGTACAATGAGCAGTTCTTC
>TRBJ2-3|TRBV6-6|NA|NA
CASSSSTDTQYF
TGTGCCAGCAGTTCATCCACAGATACGCAGTATTTT
>TRBJ1-5|TRBV30|TRBD1|NA
CAWSVRGRGDQPQHF
TGTGCCTGGAGTGTACGCGGCAGGGGGGATCAGCCCCAGCATTTT
>TRBJ1-2|TRBV3-1/TRBV3-2|TRBD1|few
CAIGQGGYGYTF
TGTGCCATCGGGCAGGGGGGCTATGGCTACACCTTC
>TRBJ1-1|TRBV4-3|NA|NA
CASSQDTNTGGLGAFF
TGCGCCAGCAGCCAAGATACCAATACCGGAGGGCTGGGAGCTTTCTTT
>TRBJ2-7|TRBV30|TRBD1|few
CAWRTGGYEQYF
TGTGCCTGGAGGACAGGGGGGTACGAGCAGTACTTC
>TRBJ2-1|TRBV29-1|NA|NA
CSVALGPLNEQFF
TGCAGCGTGGCCCTGGGCCCCCTCAATGAGCAGTTCTTC
>TRBJ2-3|TRBV5-1|NA|NA
CASSLVPNRRGTDTQYF
TGCGCCAGCAGCTTGGTTCCGAATCGGAGGGGGACAGATACGCAGTATTTT
>TRBJ2-1|TRBV19|TRBD2|NA
CASSGGASGWPMEQFF
TGTGCCAGTAGTGGGGGGGCTAGCGGGTGGCCTATGGAGCAGTTCTTC
>TRBJ2-4|TRBV2|TRBD2|NA
CASRGGLAGDIQYF
TGTGCCAGCAGGGGGGGACTAGCGGGTGATATTCAGTACTTC
>TRBJ1-4|TRBV6-4|NA|NA
CASSDREATNEKLFF
TGTGCCAGCAGTGACAGGGAGGCAACTAATGAAAAACTGTTTTTT
>TRBJ1-1|TRBV6-1|NA|NA
CASSENKNTKAFF
TGTGCCAGCAGTGAGAACAAGAATACGAAGGCTTTCTTT
>TRBJ2-1|TRBV24-1|NA|NA
CATSVGAYGDEQFF
TGTGCCACCAGTGTCGGGGCCTACGGAGATGAGCAGTTCTTC
>TRBJ1-1|TRBV14|TRBD1|NA
CASSQITGVWTEAFF
TGTGCCAGCAGCCAAATAACAGGGGTCTGGACTGAAGCTTTCTTT
>TRBJ2-2|TRBV28|NA|NA
CASTDAGSPRELFF
TGTGCCAGCACCGATGCGGGATCCCCGCGGGAGCTGTTTTTT
>TRBJ2-2|TRBV5-1|NA|NA
CASRRTGELFF
TGCGCCAGCAGACGGACCGGGGAGCTGTTTTTT
>TRBJ2-3|TRBV7-3|TRBD2|many
CASSSIGRADTQYF
TGTGCCAGCAGCTCCATCGGGAGGGCCGATACGCAGTATTTT
>TRBJ1-4|TRBV28|NA|NA
CASSLSSAGENEKLFF
TGTGCCAGCAGTTTATCGTCGGCTGGAGAGAATGAAAAACTGTTTTTT
>TRBJ2-1|TRBV9|TRBD1|NA
CASSVASGGTEQFF
TGTGCCAGCAGCGTAGCGTCAGGGGGCACTGAGCAGTTCTTC
>TRBJ1-1|TRBV5-1|NA|NA
CASSFGSGQLLNTEAFF
TGCGCCAGCAGCTTTGGTTCGGGTCAGCTTCTTAACACTGAAGCTTTCTTT
>TRBJ1-1|TRBV3-1/TRBV3-2|NA|NA
CASSLPGQMNTEAFF
TGTGCCAGCAGCCTCCCCGGACAGATGAACACTGAAGCTTTCTTT
>TRBJ1-2|TRBV19|NA|NA
CASRKDGNYGYTF
TGTGCCAGTAGGAAGGACGGGAACTATGGCTACACCTTC